A single sample is the source of the 18 T cell receptor beta chains below, sequenced in a study of T cell responses to AZD1222 COVID-19 vaccine. Clones were read by immunoSEQ multiplex PCR, and TCRdb kept only the in-frame ones, dropping some. The table has 95,000 to 100,000 clones, approximately 87% seen once. The sequencing used peripheral blood, collected 28 days after the second AZD1222 dose. These receptors were taken from an adult who received the AZD1222 COVID-19 vaccine.

V gene TRBV6-5 combines with J gene TRBJ1-1, with D possibly matching TRBD1 (5 bases). Germline CDR1 reads MNHEY; CDR2 reads SVGAGI. This CDR3 contains 15 residues. V shed 2 bases and J shed 1 base, with 11 bases lying between them. CDR3 sequence (DNA): TGTGCCAGCAGTTACGGGGGTGCGGCGAACACTGAAGCTTTCTTT. This codes for CASSYGGAANTEAFF.

V and J are TRBV5-1 and TRBJ2-7; no firm D call. CDR1 and CDR2 (germline): SGHRS, YFSETQ. The CDR3 covers 15 residues. The ends were cut back, 0 bases at V and 2 bases at J, with 12 bases in the middle. The CDR3 spells CASSLAFGVTYEQYF. CDR3 DNA: TGCGCCAGCAGCTTGGCATTTGGGGTCACCTACGAGCAGTACTTC.

The CDR3 loop reads CATNREEVDGYTF. Written as DNA, the CDR3 is TGTGCCACTAACAGGGAAGAGGTGGATGGCTACACCTTC. The chain employs TRBV10-3 and TRBJ1-2; possibly TRBD1 for D (6 bases). Germline CDR1 and CDR2: ENHRY and SYGVKD. The CDR3 extends over 13 amino acids. Trimming took 10 bases from V and 6 from J, leaving 18 bases between them.

The V and J genes are TRBV28 and TRBJ1-1, with D unclear. Germline CDR1 is MDHEN and CDR2 is SYDVKM. This CDR3 spans 14 amino acids. V was clipped by 3 bases and J by 3 bases, with 11 bases between them. The CDR3 spells CASSLGRSYTEAFF. The CDR3 nucleotides are TGTGCCAGCAGTTTGGGCAGGTCCTACACTGAAGCTTTCTTT.

The V and J genes are TRBV6-5 and TRBJ2-5, with D unresolved. The V gene lost 2 bases and the J gene lost 7 bases, with 8 bases spanning the gap. The germline V gene encodes CDR1 MNHEY and CDR2 SVGAGI. The CDR3 spans 12 residues. CDR3 sequence: CASSYELGTQYF. In nucleotides, the CDR3 is TGTGCCAGCAGTTACGAATTAGGGACCCAGTACTTC.

This chain joins TRBV11-1 and TRBJ1-6, with D possibly TRBD1 on 6 matching bases. V was trimmed by 7 bases and J by 10 bases, leaving 20 bases between them. This CDR3 spans 15 amino acids. Germline lookup yields CDR1 SGHAT and CDR2 FQDESV (reference sequence). The CDR3 DNA sequence: TGTGCCAGCACCTCGACGGGGGCGCACGAATCACCCCTCCACTTT. Amino acids: CASTSTGAHESPLHF.

V gene TRBV3-1 (or the pseudogene TRBV3-2) combines with J gene TRBJ2-7, with D uncertain. The CDR3 runs 14 residues. Trimming cost V 0 bases and J 1 base, with 7 bases left between them. Germline CDR1 reads LGHDT; CDR2 reads YNNKEL (reference sequence). The CDR3 loop is CASSQDDSSYEQYF. The DNA for the CDR3 is TGTGCCAGCAGCCAAGATGACTCTTCCTACGAGCAGTACTTC.

The rearrangement links TRBV2 to TRBJ1-5, with D possibly being TRBD1 (5 bases). The CDR3 loop spans 14 amino acids. Germline CDR1 reads SNHLY; CDR2 reads FYNNEI. V lost 4 bases and J lost 4, with 11 bases in between. DNA for the CDR3: TGTGCCAGCAGTGTGAGGGCAGGGAATCAGCCCCAGCATTTT. This translates into CASSVRAGNQPQHF.

The chain couples TRBV3-1 (or the pseudogene TRBV3-2) to TRBJ2-2, with D uncertain. The CDR3 is made up of 13 amino acids. The germline CDR1 and CDR2 sequences are LGHDT and YNNKEL (reference sequence). With 2 bases removed from V and 4 bases from J, the gap between germline ends came to 5 bases. This CDR3 is CASSQRVTGELFF. The CDR3 bases are TGTGCCAGCAGCCAACGGGTCACCGGGGAGCTGTTTTTT.

The chain uses TRBV5-1 and TRBJ2-1; D gene unclear. V lost 4 bases to trimming and J lost 7 bases, with 9 bases between them. This CDR3 is built from 12 residues. From germline, CDR1 is SGHRS and CDR2 YFSETQ. As DNA, the CDR3 is TGCGCCAGCAGCCTATCCAGGAATGAGCAGTTCTTC. This sequence encodes CASSLSRNEQFF.

The V call is TRBV5-1, the J call TRBJ2-1, with D perhaps TRBD1 or TRBD2 (6 bases each). The germline V and J ends were trimmed by 6 bases and 4 bases, with 14 bases remaining between them. This CDR3 is built from 14 residues. Germline CDR1 is SGHRS and CDR2 is YFSETQ. The CDR3 spells CASTPGGSYNEQFF. CDR3 nucleotide sequence: TGCGCCAGCACCCCCGGGGGCAGTTACAATGAGCAGTTCTTC.

A word on this clone: Other DNA sequences from this sample encode an identical CDR3 as well. CDR3 coding DNA: TGCGCCAGCAGCTTGGCCCAGGGGGCCGGGGAGCAGTACTTC. It yields the protein CASSLAQGAGEQYF. The rearrangement joins TRBV5-1 to TRBJ2-7; TRBD1 matches at 8 bases. The V gene end was trimmed by 0 bases and the J gene end by 7 bases; junction bases not matched to a gene: 6. Germline CDR1 SGHRS, CDR2 YFSETQ. This CDR3 spans 14 amino acids.

Written as DNA, the CDR3 is TGTGCCAGCAGCTTAGAGCAGGGGGTGAACACTGAAGCTTTCTTT. Its protein is CASSLEQGVNTEAFF. The genes are TRBV7-9 and TRBJ1-1; 7 bases align to TRBD1. Trimming removed 1 base from V and 0 bases from J; junction bases left unmatched: 2. Germline lookup yields CDR1 SEHNR and CDR2 FQNEAQ (reference sequence). The CDR3 consists of 15 residues. Filled out from reference TRBV7-9 and TRBJ1-1, the complete variable domain reads DTGVSQNPRHKITKRGQNVTFRCDPISEHNRLYWYRQTLGQGPEFLTYFQNEAQLEKSRLLSDRFSAERPKGSFSTLEIQRTEQGDSAMYLCASSLEQGVNTEAFFGQGTRLTVV.

This sequence joins TRBV7-9 and TRBJ1-2; D perhaps matches TRBD1 (6 bases). Germline loops: CDR1 SEHNR, CDR2 FQNEAQ (reference sequence). Trimming removed 5 bases at V and 2 bases at J, with 9 bases between. The CDR3 totals 13 residues. The CDR3 DNA reads as TGTGCCAGCAGCCATGGACAGAACTATGGCTACACCTTC. Its translation is CASSHGQNYGYTF.

The V and J genes are TRBV9 and TRBJ2-7; D possibly uses TRBD1 or TRBD2 (5 bases each). Trimming took 4 bases from V and 0 from J, leaving 11 bases between them. CDR1 and CDR2 (germline): SGDLS, YYNGEE. The CDR3 loop spans 14 amino acids. This chain's CDR3 is CASSPGTVSYEQYF. CDR3 DNA sequence: TGTGCCAGCAGCCCCGGGACCGTCTCCTACGAGCAGTACTTC.

CDR3 residues: CASSPLVSSYNEQFF. As DNA, the CDR3 is TGTGCCAGCAGCCCACTAGTTAGCTCCTACAATGAGCAGTTCTTC. The chain combines TRBV7-2 with TRBJ2-1; TRBD2 is a possible D gene (5 bases). Trimming pared 5 bases from V and 0 bases from J, leaving 11 bases between. Germline V gives CDR1 SGHTA, CDR2 FQGNSA. The CDR3 sequence is 15 residues long.

This rearrangement joins TRBV7-9 to TRBJ2-5, with D uncertain. V lost 2 bases, J lost 5 bases, and 9 bases lay in between. This CDR3 contains 13 residues. CDR1 and CDR2 (germline): SEHNR, FQNEAQ (reference sequence). The CDR3 nucleotides read TGTGCCAGCAGCTTAACGGCCGAGGAGACCCAGTACTTC. Its translation: CASSLTAEETQYF.

This chain joins TRBV5-1 and TRBJ1-2; 11 bases line up with TRBD1. Germline lookup yields CDR1 SGHRS and CDR2 YFSETQ. The CDR3 is 16 residues long. V gave up 4 bases and J gave up 3 bases; unmatched junction bases: 8. For the CDR3, the DNA is TGCGCCAGCAGCCGCCGCAGGACAGGGGGCGACTATGGCTACACCTTC. Encoded protein: CASSRRRTGGDYGYTF.